The 18 T cell receptor beta chains below all came from one sample that was sequenced in a study of shared clonotypes between healthy human individuals. The repertoire was sequenced with immunoSEQ multiplex PCR; TCRdb's copy has only in-frame clones and lacks some. Found here are under 600,000 clones, 95% to 96% of them singletons; the top ten hold approximately 0.067%. Sequenced sample: naive CD4+ T cells sorted from blood. Indicated subset: CD45RA+ positively selected. The source of these receptors is a young woman in good health.

Notes on this clone: The same CDR3 also results from other DNA sequences found in this sample. This chain uses TRBV30 with TRBJ1-3; no clear D. The V gene's germline CDR1 is GTSNPN and CDR2 SVGIG (reference sequence). Trimming stripped 3 bases from V and 4 bases from J, with 7 bases between. This CDR3 has 12 residues. The CDR3 region is CAWSTGGNTIYF. The CDR3, as DNA: TGTGCCTGGAGCACGGGAGGAAACACCATATATTTT.

This chain joins TRBV6-4 and TRBJ2-2, with D hard to call. The CDR3 runs 14 residues. V was trimmed by 5 bases and J by 1 base, leaving 8 bases between them. Looked up from germline, CDR1 is MRHNA and CDR2 is SNTAGT. The CDR3 loop reads CASSWTGNTGELFF. Here the CDR3 DNA reads TGTGCCAGCAGTTGGACCGGGAACACCGGGGAGCTGTTTTTT.

The chain employs TRBV28 and TRBJ2-1; TRBD1 agrees at 8 bases. The trim removed 5 bases at V and 1 base at J, leaving 7 bases unmatched. The CDR3 is 16 residues long. Germline V gene sequence: CDR1 MDHEN, CDR2 SYDVKM. The DNA for the CDR3 is TGTGCCAGCAGTGGACAGGGTATATCTTCCTACAATGAGCAGTTCTTC. Protein sequence: CASSGQGISSYNEQFF. The full variable domain, in which reference TRBV28 and TRBJ2-1 provide the parts outside the CDR3, is DVKVTQSSRYLVKRTGEKVFLECVQDMDHENMFWYRQDPGLGLRLIYFSYDVKMKEKGDIPEGYSVSREKKERFSLILESASTNQTSMYLCASSGQGISSYNEQFFGPGTRLTVL.

The V gene is TRBV19, the J gene TRBJ2-7, with a tentative D call TRBD2 (6 bases). V shed 5 bases and J shed 1 base, with 12 bases lying between them. CDR1 and CDR2 (germline): LNHDA, SQIVND (reference sequence). The CDR3 has 14 residues. As DNA, the CDR3 is TGTGCCAGTAGTCGGAGGGAGAAATCCTACGAGCAGTACTTC. This translates into CASSRREKSYEQYF.

This rearrangement joins TRBV9 to TRBJ1-1; the D is unclear. The CDR3 runs to 15 residues. With 2 bases removed from V and 1 base from J, the gap between germline ends came to 12 bases. The germline V gene has CDR1 SGDLS and CDR2 YYNGEE. The chain's CDR3 is CASSVTPRGNTEAFF. The DNA of the CDR3 is TGTGCCAGCAGCGTGACACCAAGAGGGAACACTGAAGCTTTCTTT.

This sequence joins TRBV6-4 and TRBJ2-5; TRBD1 matches 11 bases. The CDR3 extends over 18 amino acids. The ends lost 3 bases at V and 2 bases at J; junction bases unmatched: 11. The germline V gene encodes CDR1 MRHNA and CDR2 SNTAGT. CDR3 residues: CASSEIRDRGTGQETQYF. The CDR3 nucleotides read TGTGCCAGCAGTGAAATCCGGGACAGGGGGACTGGGCAAGAGACCCAGTACTTC.

The gene calls are TRBV28 and TRBJ2-5; a possible D gene is TRBD1 (6 bases). The J call is uncertain, as TRBJ2-7 better fits the DNA end. Germline CDR1 MDHEN, CDR2 SYDVKM. The CDR3 has 14 amino acids. CDR3 nucleotide sequence: TGTGCCAGCAGCCCGAGCAGGGGTTCCTACGAGCAGTACTTC. Protein: CASSPSRGSYEQYF.

V gene TRBV6-4 combines with J gene TRBJ2-1, with unresolved D. The CDR3 length is 13 residues. CDR1 and CDR2 from the germline V gene are MRHNA and SNTAGT. Trimming left V 4 bases short and J 5 bases short, with 9 bases between. DNA for the CDR3: TGTGCCAGCAGTGGACACCTAGACAATGAGCAGTTCTTC. Protein sequence: CASSGHLDNEQFF.

The genes are TRBV19 and TRBJ2-3; TRBD2 matches 7 bases. J lost 2 bases, V lost 4 bases, and 6 bases had no gene match. There are 15 residues in the CDR3. In germline, CDR1 is LNHDA, CDR2 SQIVND (reference sequence). The CDR3 sequence is CASSTRDYYTDTQYF. The CDR3 DNA is TGTGCCAGTAGTACCCGGGACTATTACACAGATACGCAGTATTTT.

This chain uses TRBV6-5 with TRBJ2-7, with no clear D. The CDR3 has 13 amino acids. Trimming removed 0 bases from V and 5 bases from J, with 8 bases in between. Looked up from germline, CDR1 is MNHEY and CDR2 is SVGAGI. The chain's CDR3 is CASSYSRLDEQYF. The CDR3 nucleotides are TGTGCCAGCAGTTACTCGAGGCTTGACGAGCAGTACTTC.

This clone was counted a single time. V usage is TRBV7-9 and J usage is TRBJ2-7; no clear D. CDR1 is SEHNR and CDR2 is FQNEAQ in the germline V gene (reference sequence). Trimming took 4 bases from V and 4 from J, leaving 14 bases between them. The CDR3 consists of 14 residues. The CDR3 bases are TGTGCCAGCAGCTATGGGAAATGGGTGTACGAGCAGTACTTC. Translating gives CASSYGKWVYEQYF. The full variable domain, in which reference TRBV7-9 and TRBJ2-7 provide the parts outside the CDR3, is DTGVSQNPRHKITKRGQNVTFRCDPISEHNRLYWYRQTLGQGPEFLTYFQNEAQLEKSRLLSDRFSAERPKGSFSTLEIQRTEQGDSAMYLCASSYGKWVYEQYFGPGTRLTVT.

The CDR3 spells CASSLEVQQETQYF. DNA for the CDR3: TGCGCCAGCAGCTTGGAAGTGCAGCAAGAGACCCAGTACTTC. The chain uses TRBV5-1 and TRBJ2-5; D not resolved. CDR1 SGHRS and CDR2 YFSETQ come from the germline V gene. The CDR3 totals 14 residues. V lost 0 bases to trimming and J lost 2 bases, with 8 bases between them. Full variable domain (outside the CDR3, taken from reference TRBV5-1 and TRBJ2-5): KAGVTQTPRYLIKTRGQQVTLSCSPISGHRSVSWYQQTPGQGLQFLFEYFSETQRNKGNFPGRFSGRQFSNSRSEMNVSTLELGDSALYLCASSLEVQQETQYFGPGTRLLVL.

This chain connects TRBV19 to TRBJ1-3; D gene ambiguous. V dropped 3 bases and J dropped 4 bases, with 4 bases sitting between them. Germline V gives CDR1 LNHDA, CDR2 SQIVND (reference sequence). The length of the CDR3 is 12 residues. CDR3 in DNA: TGTGCCAGTAGTATTTCCGGAAACACCATATATTTT. The encoded protein is CASSISGNTIYF.

This chain uses TRBV15 with TRBJ1-1, with a weak D call TRBD1 (6 bases). Trimming cost V 4 bases and J 3 bases, with 21 bases left between them. Per germline, CDR1 LNHNV and CDR2 YYDKDF (reference sequence). The CDR3 runs 17 residues. The CDR3 spells CATSNSAIQGLHTEAFF. The CDR3 coding sequence is TGTGCCACCAGCAACTCCGCCATACAGGGACTACACACTGAAGCTTTCTTT.

Only one count was recorded for this clone. The chain recombines TRBV27 with TRBJ2-2, with D unresolved. The CDR3 sequence is 14 residues long. CDR1 and CDR2 (germline): MNHEY, SMNVEV (reference sequence). Trimming removed 3 bases at V and 4 bases at J, with 9 bases between. CDR3 sequence reads: CASSFWHSTGELFF. The CDR3 region has the DNA TGTGCCAGCAGTTTCTGGCACTCCACCGGGGAGCTGTTTTTT.

The chain joins TRBV28 to TRBJ1-1, with TRBD1 matching 8 bases. Germline values: CDR1 MDHEN, CDR2 SYDVKM. This CDR3 region has 14 residues. V trimming: 4 bases; J trimming: 3 bases; junction bases outside the gene matches: 4. CDR3 region: CASSSGGLDTEAFF. The DNA of the CDR3 is TGTGCCAGCAGTTCAGGGGGCTTGGACACTGAAGCTTTCTTT. Filled out from reference TRBV28 and TRBJ1-1, the complete variable domain reads DVKVTQSSRYLVKRTGEKVFLECVQDMDHENMFWYRQDPGLGLRLIYFSYDVKMKEKGDIPEGYSVSREKKERFSLILESASTNQTSMYLCASSSGGLDTEAFFGQGTRLTVV.

This clone was seen a single time. The rearrangement links TRBV28 to TRBJ2-7; D gene ambiguous. In germline, CDR1 is MDHEN, CDR2 SYDVKM. V was clipped by 5 bases and J by 2 bases, with 16 bases between them. The CDR3 sequence is 15 residues long. CDR3 nucleotide sequence: TGTGCCAGCAGTCCCCCCCCGGTTTGGGCCTACGAGCAGTACTTC. The encoded protein is CASSPPPVWAYEQYF.

The chain has TRBV27 and TRBJ2-2; D is unresolved. Germline V lookup: CDR1 MNHEY, CDR2 SMNVEV (reference sequence). This CDR3 is built from 14 residues. V was cut by 4 bases and J by 1 base, with 7 bases left in between. CDR3 region: CASSWRLNTGELFF. The CDR3 DNA is TGTGCCAGCAGTTGGAGATTGAACACCGGGGAGCTGTTTTTT.